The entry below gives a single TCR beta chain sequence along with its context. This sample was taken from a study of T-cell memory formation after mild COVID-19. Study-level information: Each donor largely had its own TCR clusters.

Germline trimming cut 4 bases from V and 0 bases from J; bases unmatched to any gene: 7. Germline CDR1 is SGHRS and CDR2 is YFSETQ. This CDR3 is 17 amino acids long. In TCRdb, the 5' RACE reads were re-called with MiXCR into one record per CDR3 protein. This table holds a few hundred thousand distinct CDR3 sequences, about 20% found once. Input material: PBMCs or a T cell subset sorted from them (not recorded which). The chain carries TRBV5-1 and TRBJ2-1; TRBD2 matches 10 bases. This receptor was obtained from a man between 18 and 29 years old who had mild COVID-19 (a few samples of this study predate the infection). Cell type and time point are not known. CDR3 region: CASSLRGLAFSYNEQFF. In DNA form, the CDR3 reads TGCGCCAGCAGCCTTCGGGGACTAGCGTTCTCCTACAATGAGCAGTTCTTC.